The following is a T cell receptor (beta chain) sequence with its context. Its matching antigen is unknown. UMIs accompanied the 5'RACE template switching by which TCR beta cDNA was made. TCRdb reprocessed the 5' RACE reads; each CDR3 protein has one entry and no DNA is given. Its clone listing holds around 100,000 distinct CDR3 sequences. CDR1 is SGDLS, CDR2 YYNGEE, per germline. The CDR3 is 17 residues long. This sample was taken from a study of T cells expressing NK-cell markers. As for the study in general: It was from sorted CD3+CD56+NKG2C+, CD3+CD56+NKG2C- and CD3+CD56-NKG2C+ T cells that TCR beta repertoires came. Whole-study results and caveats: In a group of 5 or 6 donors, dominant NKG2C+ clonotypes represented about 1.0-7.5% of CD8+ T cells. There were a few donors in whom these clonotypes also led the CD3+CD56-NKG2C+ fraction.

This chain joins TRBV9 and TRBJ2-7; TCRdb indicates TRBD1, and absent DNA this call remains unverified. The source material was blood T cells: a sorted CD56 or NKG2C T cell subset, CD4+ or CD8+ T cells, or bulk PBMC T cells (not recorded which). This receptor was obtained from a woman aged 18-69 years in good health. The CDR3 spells CASSVEGQPYLIYEQYF. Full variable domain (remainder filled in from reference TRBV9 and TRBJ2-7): DSGVTQTPKHLITATGQRVTLRCSPRSGDLSVYWYQQSLDQGLQFLIQYYNGEERAKGNILERFSAQQFPDLHSELNLSSLELGDSALYFCASSVEGQPYLIYEQYFGPGTRLTVT.